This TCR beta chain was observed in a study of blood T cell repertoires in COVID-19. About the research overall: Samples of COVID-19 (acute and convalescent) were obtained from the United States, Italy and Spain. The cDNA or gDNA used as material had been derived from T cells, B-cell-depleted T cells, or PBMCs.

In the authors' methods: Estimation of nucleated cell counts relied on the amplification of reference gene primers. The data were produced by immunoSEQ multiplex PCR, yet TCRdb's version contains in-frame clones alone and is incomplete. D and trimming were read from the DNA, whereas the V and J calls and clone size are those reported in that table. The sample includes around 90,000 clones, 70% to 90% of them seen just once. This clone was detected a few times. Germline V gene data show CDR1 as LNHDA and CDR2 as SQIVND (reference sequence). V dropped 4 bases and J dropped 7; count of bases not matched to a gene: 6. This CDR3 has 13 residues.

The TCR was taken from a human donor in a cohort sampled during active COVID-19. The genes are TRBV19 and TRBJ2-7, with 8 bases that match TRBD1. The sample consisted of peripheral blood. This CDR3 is CASSNDRGGEQYF. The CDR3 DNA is TGTGCCAGTAGTAATGACAGGGGAGGTGAGCAGTACTTC. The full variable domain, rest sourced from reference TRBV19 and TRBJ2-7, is DGGITQSPKYLFRKEGQNVTLSCEQNLNHDAMYWYRQDPGQGLRLIYYSQIVNDFQKGDIAEGYSVSREKKESFPLTVTSAQKNPTAFYLCASSNDRGGEQYFGPGTRLTVT.